A selection of T cell receptor beta chains follows, all from one sample in a study of blood T cell repertoires in COVID-19. TCRdb keeps only in-frame clones here, not all; method: immunoSEQ multiplex PCR. The top ten hold roughly 4.7% of the sample, which has about 140,000 clones, around 84% seen once. Sequencing was carried out using peripheral blood. The receptors stem from a woman in her forties or fifties with acute or convalescent COVID-19. Both conserved end residues are part of each CDR3. Fields, in order: D gene, J gene, clone size, V gene, CDR3 protein, CDR3 DNA. The D gene is left open where the match is weak. Clone size is given for some rows only: seen once, a few or many times, or a class if the clone is expanded.

>NA|TRBJ1-1|NA|TRBV19
CASSWDRENTEAFF
TGTGCCAGTAGTTGGGATCGGGAGAACACTGAAGCTTTCTTT
>TRBD2|TRBJ2-1|NA|TRBV7-8
CASSTLGNSGGHNEQFF
TGTGCCAGCAGCACCCTCGGCAATAGCGGGGGGCACAATGAGCAGTTCTTC
>TRBD1|TRBJ1-1|NA|TRBV5-6
CASSRDDRVTEAFF
TGTGCCAGCAGCCGCGACGACAGGGTAACTGAAGCTTTCTTT
>TRBD2|TRBJ2-1|NA|TRBV6-4
CASSDGGLGSYNEQFF
TGTGCCAGCAGTGACGGGGGACTAGGGTCCTACAATGAGCAGTTCTTC
>TRBD2|TRBJ2-3|NA|TRBV11-3
CASSPGTSRHTDTQYF
TGTGCCAGCAGCCCAGGGACTAGCAGACACACAGATACGCAGTATTTT
>TRBD1|TRBJ1-5|few|TRBV27
CASSRYRGRRNQPQHF
TGTGCCAGCAGTAGATACAGGGGACGACGCAATCAGCCCCAGCATTTT
>TRBD1|TRBJ1-5|NA|TRBV6-2/TRBV6-3
CASSPMGTGEVQPQHF
TGTGCCAGCAGCCCAATGGGGACAGGTGAGGTTCAGCCCCAGCATTTT
>NA|TRBJ2-7|once|TRBV18
CASSPDSKDEQYF
TGTGCCAGCTCACCTGACAGCAAGGACGAGCAGTACTTC
>NA|TRBJ2-1|NA|TRBV3-1/TRBV3-2
CASSQAGVQGSRNEQFF
TGTGCCAGCAGCCAAGCCGGAGTGCAGGGTTCCAGGAATGAGCAGTTCTTC
>NA|TRBJ1-1|NA|TRBV5-1
CASRLSGFMNTEAFF
TGCGCCAGCAGGCTCTCAGGGTTTATGAACACTGAAGCTTTCTTT
>NA|TRBJ1-5|NA|TRBV7-8
CASSYGYETVQPQHF
TGTGCCAGCAGCTATGGATACGAGACAGTCCAGCCCCAGCATTTT
>NA|TRBJ2-7|few|TRBV2
CASSEGASYEQYF
TGTGCCAGCAGTGAAGGGGCAAGCTACGAGCAGTACTTC
>TRBD1|TRBJ1-2|few|TRBV2
CASRPGQGYYHGGYTF
TGTGCCAGCAGGCCGGGACAGGGGTATTATCATGGTGGCTACACCTTC
>NA|TRBJ1-5|NA|TRBV2
CASNRRGEVNQPQHF
TGTGCCAGCAACCGCAGGGGAGAGGTCAATCAGCCCCAGCATTTT
>TRBD2|TRBJ2-1|NA|TRBV7-3
CASSHGGENEQFF
TGTGCCAGCAGCCATGGGGGGGAGAATGAGCAGTTCTTC
>NA|TRBJ2-5|NA|TRBV7-3
CASSFRASETQYF
TGTGCCAGCAGCTTTCGTGCTAGTGAGACCCAGTACTTC
>TRBD1|TRBJ1-5|NA|TRBV6-6
CASSSATGDNQPQHF
TGTGCCAGCAGTTCGGCGACAGGGGACAATCAGCCCCAGCATTTT
>NA|TRBJ1-1|NA|TRBV4-2
CASSQSSRGGTEAFF
TGTGCCAGCAGCCAATCCAGTCGGGGAGGAACTGAAGCTTTCTTT
>TRBD1|TRBJ2-7|NA|TRBV5-1
CASSLRTGGYEQYF
TGCGCCAGCAGCTTACGGACAGGGGGCTACGAGCAGTACTTC
>NA|TRBJ2-7|NA|TRBV11-2
CASSFSREQYF
TGTGCCAGCAGCTTCTCCCGCGAGCAGTACTTC
>TRBD1|TRBJ2-1|NA|TRBV5-1
CASSLGDRVNEQFF
TGCGCCAGCAGCTTGGGGGACAGGGTCAATGAGCAGTTCTTC
>NA|TRBJ1-2|NA|TRBV14
CASSPHWEVGYTF
TGTGCCAGCAGCCCCCATTGGGAGGTGGGCTACACCTTC
>TRBD1|TRBJ1-1|NA|TRBV18
CVSSQGQGRLNTEAFF
TGTGTCAGCTCACAAGGACAGGGGAGGCTTAACACTGAAGCTTTCTTT
>TRBD2|TRBJ2-5|NA|TRBV5-6
CASRSPIRGGGETQYF
TGTGCCAGCAGGTCCCCTATACGGGGGGGAGGAGAGACCCAGTACTTC
>TRBD1|TRBJ2-1|NA|TRBV30
CAWSLKGQNNEQFF
TGTGCCTGGAGTCTAAAGGGACAGAACAATGAGCAGTTCTTC
>TRBD2|TRBJ2-3|NA|TRBV9
CASSGGAGGHTDTQYF
TGTGCCAGCAGCGGGGGAGCGGGGGGGCACACAGATACGCAGTATTTT
>NA|TRBJ1-4|few|TRBV7-2
CASSLVGWANEKLFF
TGTGCCAGCAGCTTGGTCGGGTGGGCTAATGAAAAACTGTTTTTT